This T cell receptor (beta chain) is from a study of Graves' ophthalmopathy and Graves' hyperthyroidism. TCR beta CDR3 amplification used RNA transcripts. Investigators did first-round RT-PCR with HTBI primers, then second-round multiplex PCR. Via MiXCR, TCRdb re-called the multiplex PCR reads, giving one row per CDR3 protein. The profile shows some 1.1 million distinct CDR3 sequences, about 36% of them singletons. Hyperthyroidism patients had new diagnoses, durations under 2 months, and ages of 18 to 65. Uncontrolled infections, other autoimmune diseases, pregnancy or lactation barred patients from enrollment. Of note for this clonotype: Its antigen is still unknown. Its ends do not fully match the called genes, so a read error is possible.

This CDR3 is 14 amino acids long. From germline, CDR1 is WSHSY and CDR2 SAAADI. Broader study findings: Separation of ophthalmopathy from stable hyperthyroidism was achieved by a 13-signature model, at approximately 88% sensitivity and 81.08% specificity. In blood appeared most of the expanded thyroid clonotypes whose frequency exceeded 0.001.

Sequenced input: peripheral blood or thyroid tissue (not recorded which). The sequence derives from an adult man with Graves' hyperthyroidism. The chain couples TRBV10-2 to TRBJ2-5; tentative D call: TRBD1 (6 bases). This CDR3 reads CAGSELGGQETQYF. Written as DNA, the CDR3 is TGCGCCGGCAGTGAGCTAGGGGGTCAAGAGACCCAGTACTTC.